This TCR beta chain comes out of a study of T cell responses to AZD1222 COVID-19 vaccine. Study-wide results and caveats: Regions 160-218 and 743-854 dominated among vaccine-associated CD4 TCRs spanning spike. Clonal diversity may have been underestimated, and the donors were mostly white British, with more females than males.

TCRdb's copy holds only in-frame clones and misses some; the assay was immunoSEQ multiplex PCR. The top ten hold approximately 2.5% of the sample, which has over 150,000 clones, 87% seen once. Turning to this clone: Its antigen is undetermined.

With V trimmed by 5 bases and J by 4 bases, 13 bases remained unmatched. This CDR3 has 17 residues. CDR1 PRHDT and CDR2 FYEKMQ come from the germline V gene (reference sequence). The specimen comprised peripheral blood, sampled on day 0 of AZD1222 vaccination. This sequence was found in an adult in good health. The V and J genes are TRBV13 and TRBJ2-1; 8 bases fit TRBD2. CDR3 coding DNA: TGTGCCAGCAGCCCGCAACCGGGACTAGGGGGGTACAATGAGCAGTTCTTC. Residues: CASSPQPGLGGYNEQFF.